This T cell receptor (beta chain) was recovered during a study of T-cell memory formation after mild COVID-19. TCRdb processed the 5' RACE reads anew with MiXCR; each CDR3 protein has one entry. The profile shows approximately 350,000 distinct CDR3 sequences, 28% of them singletons. This sequence was found in an adult woman who had mild COVID-19 (a few samples of this study predate the infection). Cell type and time point are not known. Sequenced material: PBMCs or a T cell subset sorted from them (not recorded which).

The DNA for the CDR3 is TGTGCCAGCAGCCGACAGGGCTTCAATGAGCAGTTCTTC. As protein: CASSRQGFNEQFF. The V gene is TRBV11-3, the J gene TRBJ2-1; 7 bases line up with TRBD1. Losses at the gene ends were 5 bases for V and 6 bases for J; bases not matched to a gene: 4. This CDR3 spans 13 amino acids. Germline values: CDR1 SGHNT, CDR2 YENEEA.